What follows describes a single TCR beta chain. Its target is unknown. One end of the junction varies from germline; a read error may be responsible. The assay was immunoSEQ multiplex PCR, and TCRdb's table has in-frame clones only and misses some. Altogether under 30,000 clones are present, approximately 80% being singletons, with the ten largest covering 22%. Under the ViraFEST assay, PBMC were stimulated with viral peptide pools so that antigen-specific CD4+ T cells expanded. Sequencing was performed afterwards. Scientists isolated CD4+ T cells after a roughly nine-day culture period ended. Vaccinees lacked prior SARS-CoV-2 infection and tested negative for nucleocapsid antibodies. From germline, CDR1 is SNHLY and CDR2 FYNNEI. The CDR3 loop spans 11 amino acids. This sample was taken from a study of vaccination effects on CD4 cells after COVID-19. Whole-study results and caveats: Among infection- and vaccine-induced clones, marked clonal contraction occurred late after vaccination. The authors studied few convalescent patients and collected no early post-infection timepoints.

Material: CD4+ T cells from PBMCs cultured with HCoV-NL63 spike peptides, obtained before COVID-19 vaccination. The chain carries TRBV2 and TRBJ2-1; tentative D call: TRBD1 (5 bases). The sequence came from a human donor who received a COVID-19 vaccine. CDR3 region: CASSEGLVGLF. CDR3 nucleotide sequence: TGTGCCAGCAGTGAGGGGCTAGTCGGGCTCTTC.